This TCR beta chain was identified during a study of cytomegalovirus exposure and HLA in healthy donors. The PCR ran on 60 Vbeta and 13 Jbeta primers. How the authors handled the data: Counted up in a later analysis, unique TCR beta chains came to some 80 million, with around 9.9 million shared. Method: immunoSEQ multiplex PCR; TCRdb's copy keeps in-frame clones and lacks some. Clone size and the V and J calls come from that table; the DNA yielded D and trimming. The sample lists some 170,000 clones, more than 80% seen once, with approximately 7% in the top ten. The TCR was taken from a woman between 25 and 40 years old in good health and CMV-seropositive. The sequenced material came from PBMCs.

The CDR3 DNA sequence: TGTGCCAGCAGTTTGGGGGTAGGGGGAAAACTGTTTTTT. Residues: CASSLGVGGKLFF. The rearrangement links TRBV6-6 to TRBJ1-4; D might be TRBD1 (6 bases). Germline V gene sequence: CDR1 MNHNY, CDR2 SVGAGI (reference sequence). The length of the CDR3 is 13 residues. V gave up 4 bases and J gave up 10 bases, with 13 bases separating them.